The source of this T cell receptor beta chain is a study of blood T cell repertoires in COVID-19. Germline CDR1 reads LNHDA; CDR2 reads SQIVND (reference sequence). The CDR3 loop spans 14 amino acids. Trimming took 5 bases from V and 3 from J, leaving 11 bases between them. The data were produced by immunoSEQ multiplex PCR, yet TCRdb's version contains in-frame clones alone and is incomplete. The sample has approximately 450,000 clones, around 91% seen once. Source material: PBMCs or T cells enriched from blood (not recorded which). The J gene is TRBJ1-5, the V gene TRBV19, with D perhaps TRBD1 (6 bases). The TCR sequence derives from a man aged 30-40 years who had recovered from COVID-19. CDR3 region: CASSSRGFNQPQHF. In nucleotides, the CDR3 is TGTGCCAGTAGTTCGAGGGGGTTCAATCAGCCCCAGCATTTT.